This T cell receptor beta chain was sequenced in a study of cytotoxic CD8 clonotypes in ibrutinib-treated CLL. Looking at the study overall: Of a cohort that held some 12 relapsed/refractory and some 16 treatment-naive patients, 17 were IGHV unmutated. Once treatment had gone on for a median of 12 months, range 6 to 36, response samples were drawn.

The assay was immunoSEQ multiplex PCR, and TCRdb's table has in-frame clones only and misses some. The profile shows 200,000 to 250,000 clones, 60% to 75% of them singletons. About this clone: Its target is unknown.

The CDR3 has 13 amino acids. V lost 2 bases and J lost 0, with 5 bases in between. Germline V gene sequence: CDR1 SGHAT, CDR2 FQNNGV. Study-wide findings and caveats: Against age-matched healthy donors, baseline clonality ran higher and tracked circulating CD8+ T-cell counts.

The specimen was PBMCs, collected after 24 months of ibrutinib treatment. The chain combines TRBV11-2 with TRBJ2-7; D is unclear. The sequence was collected from a human donor with chronic lymphocytic leukemia. Here the CDR3 reads CASSLPSSYEQYF. As DNA, the CDR3 is TGTGCCAGCAGCTTACCGAGCTCCTACGAGCAGTACTTC.